Detailed here is one TCR beta chain. The repertoire was sequenced with immunoSEQ multiplex PCR; TCRdb's copy has only in-frame clones and lacks some. The table has some 170,000 clones, approximately 82% seen once. This sample stems from a study of blood T cell repertoires in COVID-19. For the study at large: The analysed material was cDNA or gDNA that came from T cells, B-cell-depleted T cells, or PBMCs.

Trimming left V 4 bases short and J 7 bases short, with 13 bases between. The CDR3 runs 14 residues. Germline V gene lookup returns CDR1 LNHDA and CDR2 SQIVND (reference sequence). This clonotype originated in a man aged 50 or older who had recovered from COVID-19. Input material: PBMCs or T cells enriched from blood (not recorded which). This sequence joins TRBV19 and TRBJ2-2, with unresolved D. CDR3 in DNA: TGTGCCAGTAGTACACCAGGTTCGTTCGGGGAGCTGTTTTTT. The encoded protein is CASSTPGSFGELFF.